This entry lists 18 T cell receptor beta chains sequenced from one sample in a study of graft-versus-host responses after intestinal transplantation. The table came from immunoSEQ multiplex PCR; TCRdb's copy has only in-frame clones and leaves some out. This sample has approximately 77,000 clones, with less than 90% found just once. These receptors lack a known antigen. This sample comprised unstimulated CD4+ T cells sorted from spleen or lymph node cells, obtained before intestinal transplant. The receptors were gathered from a human donor who received an intestinal transplant.

V and J are TRBV29-1 and TRBJ2-1; 7 positions agree with TRBD2. The ends lost 4 bases at V and 6 bases at J; junction bases unmatched: 9. This CDR3 spans 14 amino acids. Looked up from germline, CDR1 is SQVTM and CDR2 is ANQGSEA. DNA for the CDR3: TGCAGCGTTGGGCGGGGGATAGGCCCCAATGAGCAGTTCTTC. Amino acids: CSVGRGIGPNEQFF.

V gene TRBV14 combines with J gene TRBJ1-2; D is unresolved. The germline V gene encodes CDR1 SGHDN and CDR2 FVKESK. This CDR3 contains 14 residues. The germline V and J ends were trimmed by 1 base and 4 bases, with 10 bases remaining between them. CDR3 sequence: CASSQVIGAYGYTF. CDR3 nucleotide sequence: TGTGCCAGCAGCCAAGTTATAGGAGCCTATGGCTACACCTTC. The complete variable domain, with remaining parts taken from reference TRBV14 and TRBJ1-2, reads EAGVTQFPSHSVIEKGQTVTLRCDPISGHDNLYWYRRVMGKEIKFLLHFVKESKQDESGMPNNRFLAERTGGTYSTLKVQPAELEDSGVYFCASSQVIGAYGYTFGSGTRLTVV.

This CDR3 is CASSQAGETDTQYF. CDR3 DNA sequence: TGCGCCAGCAGCCAAGCCGGGGAAACAGATACGCAGTATTTT. The V gene is TRBV4-1, the J gene TRBJ2-3, with D possibly matching TRBD2 (5 bases). This CDR3 has 14 amino acids. V was shortened by 1 base and J by 3 bases, with 8 bases between the two germline ends. Germline V lookup: CDR1 MGHRA, CDR2 YSYEKL.

V and J are TRBV27 and TRBJ2-4; the D gene is possibly TRBD2 (6 bases). Germline CDR1 and CDR2: MNHEY and SMNVEV (reference sequence). The length of the CDR3 is 15 residues. V lost 6 bases and J 0 bases, leaving 12 bases between the germline ends. The CDR3 region has the DNA TGTGCCAGCAGAAGACTAGACTTAGCCAAAAACATTCAGTACTTC. Translated, it gives CASRRLDLAKNIQYF.

The chain's CDR3 is CASSRGLAGALLYNEQFF. The CDR3 nucleotides are TGTGCCAGCAGCCGAGGCCTAGCGGGGGCCCTACTATATAATGAGCAGTTCTTC. J is TRBJ2-1 and V is TRBV5-6; 10 bases agree with TRBD2. The ends lost 4 bases at V and 7 bases at J; junction bases unmatched: 17. The germline V gene has CDR1 SGHDT and CDR2 YYEEEE. This CDR3 has 18 amino acids.

V and J are TRBV28 and TRBJ2-3; 9 nucleotides agree with TRBD2. J gave up 0 bases and V 7 bases, and 14 bases lay outside the gene matches. The CDR3 covers 18 residues. CDR1 is MDHEN, CDR2 SYDVKM, per germline. CDR3 region: CASTPRASGITSTDTQYF. CDR3 nucleotides: TGTGCCAGCACCCCCAGGGCTAGCGGGATTACTAGCACAGATACGCAGTATTTT.

Concerning this clone itself: The same CDR3 is also encoded by other DNA sequences in this sample. This sequence joins TRBV5-1 and TRBJ2-5; 11 bases match TRBD1. Trimming cost V 4 bases and J 0 bases; bases outside gene matches: 5. Germline CDR1 and CDR2: SGHRS and YFSETQ. The CDR3 covers 16 residues. The CDR3 loop is CASSTGTGGYQETQYF. CDR3 DNA sequence: TGCGCCAGCAGCACTGGGACAGGGGGGTACCAAGAGACCCAGTACTTC.

The J gene is TRBJ2-2, the V gene TRBV5-1, with D perhaps matching TRBD1 (6 bases). The CDR3 loop spans 15 amino acids. The germline V and J ends were trimmed by 4 bases and 5 bases, with 15 bases remaining between them. Germline V CDR1 and CDR2: SGHRS, YFSETQ. In DNA, the CDR3 is TGCGCCAGCAGCCAGGACTCAGGGGTTACCGGGGAGCTGTTTTTT. It translates to CASSQDSGVTGELFF.

The rearrangement joins TRBV6-6 to TRBJ2-3; TRBD2 matches 11 bases. V lost 8 bases and J lost 4; bases outside the gene matches: 11. The CDR3 length is 16 residues. The germline V gene has CDR1 MNHNY and CDR2 SVGAGI (reference sequence). CDR3 DNA sequence: TGTGCCAGCGGACAAGGATTAGCGGGGGGGGCAGATACGCAGTATTTT. It is translated as CASGQGLAGGADTQYF.

The V call is TRBV6-5, the J call TRBJ2-7, with 11 bases matching TRBD2. CDR1 is MNHEY, CDR2 SVGAGI, per germline. CDR3 length: 15 residues. The J segment lost 5 bases and the V segment lost 6 bases, leaving 9 bases of the junction unmatched. As DNA, the CDR3 is TGTGCCAGCAGGGATAGCGGGGGGGCCTTCCACGAGCAGTACTTC. Amino acids: CASRDSGGAFHEQYF.

This chain links TRBV16 with TRBJ2-7, with unresolved D. This CDR3 region has 14 residues. V gave up 2 bases and J gave up 0 bases, with 8 bases separating them. Germline CDR1 is KGHSY and CDR2 is FQNENV. The chain's CDR3 is CASSQGTFSYEQYF. CDR3 nucleotides: TGTGCCAGCAGCCAAGGCACCTTCTCCTACGAGCAGTACTTC.

This sequence joins TRBV9 and TRBJ1-3; no clear D gene. Per the germline V gene, CDR1 is SGDLS and CDR2 is YYNGEE. The V end lost 2 bases, the J end lost 3 bases, and 12 bases lay between the germline ends. This CDR3 region has 15 residues. The CDR3 DNA reads TGTGCCAGCAGCGTCTCCCCTCTCGGTGGAAACACCATATATTTT. Residues: CASSVSPLGGNTIYF. The entire variable domain, with the rest obtained from reference TRBV9 and TRBJ1-3, is as follows: DSGVTQTPKHLITATGQRVTLRCSPRSGDLSVYWYQQSLDQGLQFLIQYYNGEERAKGNILERFSAQQFPDLHSELNLSSLELGDSALYFCASSVSPLGGNTIYFGEGSWLTVV.

The chain employs TRBV10-3 and TRBJ1-2; D is perhaps TRBD1 (5 bases). The ends were cut back, 6 bases at V and 6 bases at J, with 14 bases in the middle. CDR3 length: 13 amino acids. The germline V gene has CDR1 ENHRY and CDR2 SYGVKD. DNA for the CDR3: TGTGCCATCAGACAGACAGCCGCTGATGGCTACACCTTC. Encoded protein: CAIRQTAADGYTF.

This clone was observed once. V usage is TRBV6-1 and J usage is TRBJ1-4; D possibly corresponds to TRBD1 (5 bases). CDR1 is MNHNS and CDR2 is SASEGT in the germline V gene. The CDR3 has 13 residues. Trimming stripped 7 bases from V and 4 bases from J, with 10 bases between. CDR3 region: CASTAGRNEKLFF. CDR3 nucleotides: TGTGCCAGCACCGCGGGGCGTAATGAAAAACTGTTTTTT.

This clone came up a few times. This chain links TRBV29-1 with TRBJ2-3, with a tentative D call TRBD2 (5 bases). V was pared by 6 bases and J by 2 bases, with 18 bases between. The germline V gene has CDR1 SQVTM and CDR2 ANQGSEA. The CDR3 length is 15 residues. CDR3: CSVPDPRRDTDTQYF. As DNA, the CDR3 is TGCAGCGTCCCGGACCCCCGACGGGACACAGATACGCAGTATTTT.

This chain connects TRBV5-5 to TRBJ1-6; the match to TRBD1 covers 7 bases. This CDR3 has 17 amino acids. Germline-derived CDR1 and CDR2 are SGHKS and YYEKEE (reference sequence). With 4 bases clipped from V and 0 bases from J, the junction kept 7 bases outside the gene matches. DNA of the CDR3: TGTGCCAGCAGCCTGGGACAGCTAAGCTCCTATAATTCACCCCTCCACTTT. It encodes CASSLGQLSSYNSPLHF.

The rearrangement joins TRBV19 to TRBJ1-1; 8 nucleotides line up with TRBD1. Germline CDR1 reads LNHDA; CDR2 reads SQIVND (reference sequence). V lost 5 bases, J lost 3 bases, and 8 bases stayed unmatched. The CDR3 consists of 15 residues. CDR3 sequence: CASSRQGAMDTEAFF. The CDR3 DNA sequence: TGTGCCAGTAGTCGGCAGGGGGCGATGGACACTGAAGCTTTCTTT.

This sequence joins TRBV28 and TRBJ1-4, with 8 bases matching TRBD1. The length of the CDR3 is 16 residues. Per germline, CDR1 MDHEN and CDR2 SYDVKM. Unmatched junction bases numbered 11, after V lost 5 bases and J lost 6 bases. CDR3 region: CASSKRPGGVDEKLFF. CDR3 bases: TGTGCCAGCAGTAAAAGACCAGGGGGCGTAGATGAAAAACTGTTTTTT.